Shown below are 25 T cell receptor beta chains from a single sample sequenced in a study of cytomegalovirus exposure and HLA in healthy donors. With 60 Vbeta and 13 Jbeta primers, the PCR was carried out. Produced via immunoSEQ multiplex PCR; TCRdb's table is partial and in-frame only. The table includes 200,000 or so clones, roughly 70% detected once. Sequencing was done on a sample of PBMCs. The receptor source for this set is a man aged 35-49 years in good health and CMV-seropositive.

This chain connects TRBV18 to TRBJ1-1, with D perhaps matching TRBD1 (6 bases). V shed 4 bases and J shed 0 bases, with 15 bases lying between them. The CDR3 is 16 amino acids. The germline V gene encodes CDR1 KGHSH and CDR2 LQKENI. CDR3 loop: CASSQDSRSMNTEAFF. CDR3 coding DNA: TGTGCCAGCTCACAGGACAGCCGCAGTATGAACACTGAAGCTTTCTTT.

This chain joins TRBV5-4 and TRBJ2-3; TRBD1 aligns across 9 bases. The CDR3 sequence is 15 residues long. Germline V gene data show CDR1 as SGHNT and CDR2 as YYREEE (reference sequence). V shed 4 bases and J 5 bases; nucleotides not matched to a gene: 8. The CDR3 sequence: CASSHHRGRVDTQYF. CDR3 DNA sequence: TGTGCCAGCAGCCACCACAGGGGGCGCGTAGATACGCAGTATTTT.

CDR3 in amino acids: CATSRAQIYGYTF. CDR3 in DNA: TGTGCCACCAGCAGAGCACAGATCTACGGCTACACCTTC. V and J are TRBV15 and TRBJ1-2; D not resolved. V was trimmed by 1 base and J by 8 bases, leaving 11 bases between them. The CDR3 covers 13 residues. Per the germline V gene, CDR1 is LNHNV and CDR2 is YYDKDF (reference sequence).

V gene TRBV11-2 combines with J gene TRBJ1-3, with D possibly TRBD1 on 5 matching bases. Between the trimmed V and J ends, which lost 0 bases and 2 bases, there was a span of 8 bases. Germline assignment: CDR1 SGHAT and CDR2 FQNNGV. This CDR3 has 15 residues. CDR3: CASSLDQGTGNTIYF. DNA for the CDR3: TGTGCCAGCAGCTTAGATCAGGGTACTGGAAACACCATATATTTT.

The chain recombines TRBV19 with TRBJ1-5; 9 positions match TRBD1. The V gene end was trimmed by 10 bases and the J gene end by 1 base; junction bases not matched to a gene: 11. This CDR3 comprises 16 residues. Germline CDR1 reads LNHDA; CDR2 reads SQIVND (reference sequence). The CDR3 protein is CATRGDRVRSNQPQHF. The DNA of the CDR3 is TGTGCCACCAGAGGGGACAGGGTTAGGAGCAATCAGCCCCAGCATTTT.

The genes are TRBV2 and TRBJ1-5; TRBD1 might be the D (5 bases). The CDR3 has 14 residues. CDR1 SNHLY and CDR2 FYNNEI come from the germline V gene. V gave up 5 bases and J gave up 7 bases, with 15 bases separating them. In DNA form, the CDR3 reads TGTGCCAGCAGTCGGGGCCGGGAGGGACAGCCCCAGCATTTT. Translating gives CASSRGREGQPQHF.

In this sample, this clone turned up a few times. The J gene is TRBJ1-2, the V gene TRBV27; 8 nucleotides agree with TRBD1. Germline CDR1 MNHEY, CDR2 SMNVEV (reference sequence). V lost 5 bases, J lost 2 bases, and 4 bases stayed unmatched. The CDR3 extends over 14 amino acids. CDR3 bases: TGTGCCAGCAGTCACCGGACAGGGAACTATGGCTACACCTTC. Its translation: CASSHRTGNYGYTF.

The CDR3 coding sequence is TGCGCCAGCAGACAGGGGGGGAGAGGCGAGCAGTACTTC. It is translated as CASRQGGRGEQYF. V usage is TRBV10-2 and J usage is TRBJ2-7; tentatively, D is TRBD1 (8 bases). Germline values: CDR1 WSHSY, CDR2 SAAADI. This CDR3 spans 13 amino acids. Trimming removed 6 bases at V and 6 bases at J, with 15 bases between.

The CDR3 reads CASSLAGTLSGANVLTF. Here the CDR3 DNA reads TGTGCCAGCAGTTTAGCAGGGACTCTTTCTGGGGCCAACGTCCTGACTTTC. The genes are TRBV27 and TRBJ2-6, with a weak D call TRBD2 (6 bases). The CDR3 is made up of 17 amino acids. Looked up from germline, CDR1 is MNHEY and CDR2 is SMNVEV (reference sequence). Trimming pared 2 bases from V and 1 base from J, leaving 12 bases between.

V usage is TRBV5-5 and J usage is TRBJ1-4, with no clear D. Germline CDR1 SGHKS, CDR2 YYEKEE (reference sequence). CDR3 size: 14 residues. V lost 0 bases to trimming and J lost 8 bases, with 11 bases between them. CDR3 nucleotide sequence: TGTGCCAGCAGCTTGGTACTCGGTCGGGAAAAACTGTTTTTT. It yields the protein CASSLVLGREKLFF.

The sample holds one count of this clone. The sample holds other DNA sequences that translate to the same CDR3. CDR3 bases: TGTGCCAGCAGCGGGGGGACAATCTACAATGAGCAGTTCTTC. This sequence encodes CASSGGTIYNEQFF. The chain links TRBV2 to TRBJ2-1; D possibly corresponds to TRBD2 (7 bases). The V end was cut by 6 bases, the J end by 3 bases, with 12 bases between. Germline CDR1 and CDR2: SNHLY and FYNNEI. The CDR3 has 14 amino acids.

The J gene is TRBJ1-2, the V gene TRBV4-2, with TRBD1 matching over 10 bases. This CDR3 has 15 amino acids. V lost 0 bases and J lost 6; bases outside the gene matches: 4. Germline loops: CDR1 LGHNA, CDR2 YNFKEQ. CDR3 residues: CASSQEVGTGDGYTF. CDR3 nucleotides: TGTGCCAGCAGCCAAGAAGTCGGGACAGGGGATGGCTACACCTTC.

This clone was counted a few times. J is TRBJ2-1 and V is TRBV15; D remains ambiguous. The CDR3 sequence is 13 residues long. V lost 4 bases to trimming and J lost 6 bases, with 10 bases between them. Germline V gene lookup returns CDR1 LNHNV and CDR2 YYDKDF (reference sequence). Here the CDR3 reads CATSKLRGNEQFF. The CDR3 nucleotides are TGTGCCACCAGCAAACTTCGAGGCAATGAGCAGTTCTTC.

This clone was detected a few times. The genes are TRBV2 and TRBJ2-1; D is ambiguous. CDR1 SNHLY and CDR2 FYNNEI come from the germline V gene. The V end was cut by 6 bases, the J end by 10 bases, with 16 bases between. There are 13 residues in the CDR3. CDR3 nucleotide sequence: TGTGCCAGCAGGGCGGTCTTAGCCGGGGAGCAGTTCTTC. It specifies CASRAVLAGEQFF.

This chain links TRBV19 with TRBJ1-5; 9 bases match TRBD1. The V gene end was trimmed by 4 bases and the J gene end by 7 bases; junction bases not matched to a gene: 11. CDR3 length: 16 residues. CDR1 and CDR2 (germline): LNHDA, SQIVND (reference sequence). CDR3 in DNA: TGTGCCAGTAGTAGCCTCGACAGGGGGAAGGGACAGCCCCAGCATTTT. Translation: CASSSLDRGKGQPQHF.

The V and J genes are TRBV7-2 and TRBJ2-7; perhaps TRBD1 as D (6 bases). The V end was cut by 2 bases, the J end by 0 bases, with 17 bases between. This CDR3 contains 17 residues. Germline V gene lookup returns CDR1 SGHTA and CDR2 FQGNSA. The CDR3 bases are TGTGCCAGCAGCTTACCGGGGACACCCGTCCGCTCCTACGAGCAGTACTTC. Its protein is CASSLPGTPVRSYEQYF.

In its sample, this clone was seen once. The CDR3 DNA reads as TGCGCCAGCAGTCAAGAACGAGCGCTAGCGGGCGTACCCTACGAGCAGTACTTC. It specifies CASSQERALAGVPYEQYF. This chain uses TRBV23-1 with TRBJ2-7; 8 bases match TRBD2. TRBV23-1 is an open reading frame whose function is uncertain. V shed 2 bases and J 2 bases; nucleotides not matched to a gene: 14. The CDR3 length is 18 residues.

CDR3 sequence reads: CASSNFGQGANTEAFF. The CDR3 DNA reads as TGTGCCAGCAGTAACTTTGGGCAGGGGGCGAACACTGAAGCTTTCTTT. V usage is TRBV7-6 and J usage is TRBJ1-1; 8 bases fit TRBD1. Germline loops: CDR1 SGHVS, CDR2 FNYEAQ. V lost 6 bases to trimming and J lost 1 base; unmatched junction nucleotides: 10. CDR3 length: 16 residues.

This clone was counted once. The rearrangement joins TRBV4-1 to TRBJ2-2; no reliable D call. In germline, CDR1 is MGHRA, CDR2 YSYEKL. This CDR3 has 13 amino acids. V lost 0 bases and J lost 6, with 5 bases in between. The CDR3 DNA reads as TGCGCCAGCAGCCAAGATCGGGCCGGGGAGCTGTTTTTT. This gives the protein CASSQDRAGELFF.

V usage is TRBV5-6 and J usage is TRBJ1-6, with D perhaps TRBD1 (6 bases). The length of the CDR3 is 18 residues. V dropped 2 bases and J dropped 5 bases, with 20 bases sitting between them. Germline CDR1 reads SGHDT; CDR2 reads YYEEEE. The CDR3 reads CASSFTAAGRGNNSPLHF. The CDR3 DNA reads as TGTGCCAGCAGCTTTACGGCCGCAGGGAGGGGGAATAATTCACCCCTCCACTTT.

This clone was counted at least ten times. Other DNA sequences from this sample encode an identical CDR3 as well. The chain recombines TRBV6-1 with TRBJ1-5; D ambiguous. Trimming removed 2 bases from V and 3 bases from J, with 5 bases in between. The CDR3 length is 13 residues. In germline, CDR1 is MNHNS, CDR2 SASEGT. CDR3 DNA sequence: TGTGCCAGCAGTGAACAGGTCAATCAGCCCCAGCATTTT. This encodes CASSEQVNQPQHF.

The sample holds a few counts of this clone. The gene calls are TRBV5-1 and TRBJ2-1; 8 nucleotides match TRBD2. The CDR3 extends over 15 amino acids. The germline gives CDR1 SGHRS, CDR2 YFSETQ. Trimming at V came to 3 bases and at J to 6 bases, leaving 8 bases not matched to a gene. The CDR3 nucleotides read TGCGCCAGCAGCTGGACTAGCCCTACGGGCAATGAGCAGTTCTTC. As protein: CASSWTSPTGNEQFF.

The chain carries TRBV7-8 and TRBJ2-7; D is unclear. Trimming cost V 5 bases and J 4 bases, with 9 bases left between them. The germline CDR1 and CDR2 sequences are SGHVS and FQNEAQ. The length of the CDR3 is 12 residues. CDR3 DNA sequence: TGTGCCAGCAGCGCCAGCGTGTACGAGCAGTACTTC. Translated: CASSASVYEQYF.

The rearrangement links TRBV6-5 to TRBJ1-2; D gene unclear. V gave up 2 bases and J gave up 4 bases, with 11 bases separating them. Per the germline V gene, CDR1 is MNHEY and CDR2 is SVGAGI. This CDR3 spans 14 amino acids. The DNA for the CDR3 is TGTGCCAGCAGTTACAGGGTGGGAGGCTATGGCTACACCTTC. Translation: CASSYRVGGYGYTF.

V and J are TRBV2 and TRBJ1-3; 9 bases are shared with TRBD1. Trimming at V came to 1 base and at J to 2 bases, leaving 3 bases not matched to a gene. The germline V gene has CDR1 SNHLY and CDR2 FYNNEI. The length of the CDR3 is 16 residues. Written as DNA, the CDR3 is TGTGCCAGCAGTGAAGAGGGACAGGGAGCTGGAAACACCATATATTTT. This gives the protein CASSEEGQGAGNTIYF.